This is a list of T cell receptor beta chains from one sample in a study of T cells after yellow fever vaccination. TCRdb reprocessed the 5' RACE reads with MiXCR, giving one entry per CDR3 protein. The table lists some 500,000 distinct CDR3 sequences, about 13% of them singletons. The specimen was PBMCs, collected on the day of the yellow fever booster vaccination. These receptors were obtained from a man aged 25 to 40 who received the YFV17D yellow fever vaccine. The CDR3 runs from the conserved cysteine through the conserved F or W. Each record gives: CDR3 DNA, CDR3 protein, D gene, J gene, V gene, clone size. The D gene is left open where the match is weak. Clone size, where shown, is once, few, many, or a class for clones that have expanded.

DNA: TGTGCCAGCAGTTTTCGGGAGGGGGCAGATACGCAGTATTTT; CDR3: CASSFREGADTQYF; D: TRBD2; J: TRBJ2-3; V: TRBV12-3/TRBV12-4; size: few
DNA: TGCAGTGCAGAAGGGACAGGGGACATCACAGATACGCAGTATTTT; CDR3: CSAEGTGDITDTQYF; D: TRBD1; J: TRBJ2-3; V: TRBV20-1; size: NA
DNA: TGCAGCGTTGATGGCGGGGGCTCCTACAATGAGCAGTTCTTC; CDR3: CSVDGGGSYNEQFF; D: TRBD2; J: TRBJ2-1; V: TRBV29-1; size: NA
DNA: TGCAGTGGCGGCTTAGCGGGCCGCTACAATGAGCAGTTCTTC; CDR3: CSGGLAGRYNEQFF; D: TRBD2; J: TRBJ2-1; V: TRBV20-1; size: few
DNA: TGTGCCAGCTCAGAGACACAACAGGGGACGGATACGCAGTATTTT; CDR3: CASSETQQGTDTQYF; D: TRBD1; J: TRBJ2-3; V: TRBV18; size: few
DNA: TGTGCCAGCAGCTTATTGGAGGGTAGACTAGCCAAAAACATTCAGTACTTC; CDR3: CASSLLEGRLAKNIQYF; D: NA; J: TRBJ2-4; V: TRBV11-2; size: NA
DNA: TGTGCCAGCAGCTTATCTTTTTGGAACACTGAAGCTTTCTTT; CDR3: CASSLSFWNTEAFF; D: NA; J: TRBJ1-1; V: TRBV7-9; size: NA
DNA: TGTGCCAGCAGCGCGACAGGGGGGGACTACGAGCAGTACTTC; CDR3: CASSATGGDYEQYF; D: TRBD1; J: TRBJ2-7; V: TRBV7-3; size: NA
DNA: TGTGCCAGCAGCTTCGATCTCGCTAGTGTCGGGGAGCTGTTTTTT; CDR3: CASSFDLASVGELFF; D: NA; J: TRBJ2-2; V: TRBV11-2; size: few
DNA: TGCGCCAGCAGCTCGTGGGACGGGGAGCTGTTTTTT; CDR3: CASSSWDGELFF; D: NA; J: TRBJ2-2; V: TRBV5-1; size: NA
DNA: TGTGCCAGCAGCCTAGCGGGAGGGCCCCATGAGCAGTTCTTC; CDR3: CASSLAGGPHEQFF; D: TRBD2; J: TRBJ2-1; V: TRBV27; size: NA
DNA: TGCGCCAGCAGCTCCGGACTCGCCGCCAACAGCATGGGAGAGACCCAGTACTTC; CDR3: CASSSGLAANSMGETQYF; D: NA; J: TRBJ2-5; V: TRBV5-1; size: NA
DNA: TGTGCCAGCAGCCAAGACGGACAGGCGCCCTACGAGCAGTACTTC; CDR3: CASSQDGQAPYEQYF; D: TRBD1; J: TRBJ2-7; V: TRBV3-1; size: many
DNA: TGCAGTGCTAGAGATGATGCAGCGGGACTGGATACGCAGTATTTT; CDR3: CSARDDAAGLDTQYF; D: TRBD2; J: TRBJ2-3; V: TRBV20-1; size: NA
DNA: TGTGCCACCACCCCCGGGGGCGGTGGGGGTGGCTACACCTTC; CDR3: CATTPGGGGGGYTF; D: NA; J: TRBJ1-2; V: TRBV15; size: NA
DNA: TGTGCCAGCAGCCTTATGGGACCACATACCTCCTACGAGCAGTACTTC; CDR3: CASSLMGPHTSYEQYF; D: NA; J: TRBJ2-7; V: TRBV7-8; size: few
DNA: TGTGCCAGCAGCAAAGGGCCAGGGCCAGGGCCGACTAGCACAGATACGCAGTATTTT; CDR3: CASSKGPGPGPTSTDTQYF; D: NA; J: TRBJ2-3; V: TRBV21-1; size: few
DNA: TGTGCCAGCAGTTTCTCTGGGGGGGGAGCCTACAATGAGCAGTTCTTC; CDR3: CASSFSGGGAYNEQFF; D: TRBD2; J: TRBJ2-1; V: TRBV6-5; size: NA
DNA: TGCGCCAGCAAGATTGGACGGAACAATGAGCAGTTCTTC; CDR3: CASKIGRNNEQFF; D: NA; J: TRBJ2-1; V: TRBV10-2; size: NA
DNA: TGCAGTGCCAATGACGGGAGCTCCTACAATGAGCAGTTCTTC; CDR3: CSANDGSSYNEQFF; D: NA; J: TRBJ2-1; V: TRBV20-1; size: NA
DNA: TGTGCCAGCAGCTTAGTTGATGTCCCTTCGTTGGGAGGCTACACCTTC; CDR3: CASSLVDVPSLGGYTF; D: NA; J: TRBJ1-2; V: TRBV7-9; size: NA
DNA: TGTGCCAGCAGTTTGAGCGTAACCCTGAATGAGCAGTTCTTC; CDR3: CASSLSVTLNEQFF; D: NA; J: TRBJ2-1; V: TRBV12-3/TRBV12-4; size: many
DNA: TGTGCCAGCAGTCCACTAAGGAATTCACCCCTCCACTTT; CDR3: CASSPLRNSPLHF; D: NA; J: TRBJ1-6; V: TRBV12-3/TRBV12-4; size: NA
DNA: TGCAGTGGGGCTAGCTCCTCAAGTGGCAATGAGCAGTTCTTC; CDR3: CSGASSSSGNEQFF; D: NA; J: TRBJ2-1; V: TRBV20-1; size: few